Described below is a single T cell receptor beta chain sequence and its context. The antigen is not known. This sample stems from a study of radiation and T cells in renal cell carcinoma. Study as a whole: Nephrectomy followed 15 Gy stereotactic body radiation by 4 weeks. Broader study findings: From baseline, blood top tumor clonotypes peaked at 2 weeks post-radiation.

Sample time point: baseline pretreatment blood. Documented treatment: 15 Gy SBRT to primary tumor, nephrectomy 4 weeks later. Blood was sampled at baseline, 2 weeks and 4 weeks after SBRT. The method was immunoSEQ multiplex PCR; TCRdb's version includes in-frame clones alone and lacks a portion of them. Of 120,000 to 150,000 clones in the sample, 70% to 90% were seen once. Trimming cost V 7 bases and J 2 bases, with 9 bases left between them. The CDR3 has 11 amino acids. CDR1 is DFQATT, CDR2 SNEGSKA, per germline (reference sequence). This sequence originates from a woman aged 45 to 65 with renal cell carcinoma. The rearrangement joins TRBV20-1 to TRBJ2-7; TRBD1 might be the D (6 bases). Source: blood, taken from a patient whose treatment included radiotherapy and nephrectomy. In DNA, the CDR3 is TGCAGTGGACAGGTAACCTACGAGCAGTACTTC. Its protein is CSGQVTYEQYF.